This record concerns one T cell receptor beta chain sequence. The antigen remains unidentified. Second-dose recipients at about 4 or about 12 weeks were treated as one pooled group. Some clones are missing from TCRdb's copy, which holds only in-frame ones; the method was immunoSEQ multiplex PCR. Here the sample spans 100,000 to 150,000 clones, 65% to 90% being singletons. These data belong to a study of T cell responses to AZD1222 COVID-19 vaccine. Study-wide findings and caveats: Seropositive at baseline were only a handful of AZD1222 recipients.

Germline V gene lookup returns CDR1 SGHVS and CDR2 FNYEAQ. V shed 5 bases, J shed 6 bases, and the junction held 4 bases outside the gene matches. This CDR3 is built from 13 residues. The sequencing used peripheral blood, collected 28 days after the second AZD1222 dose. The chain employs TRBV7-6 and TRBJ1-2; 9 bases map to TRBD1. This receptor was identified in an adult who received the AZD1222 COVID-19 vaccine. The CDR3 loop is CASSRTGDDGYTF. In DNA form, the CDR3 reads TGTGCCAGCAGCAGGACAGGGGACGATGGCTACACCTTC.